This TCR beta chain was sequenced for a study of regulatory T cells in long-lasting Graves disease. iRepertoire HTBI primers and Arm-PCR of CDR3 regions built TCR beta libraries. A single record per CDR3 protein comes from TCRdb applying MiXCR to the multiplex PCR reads. The table includes roughly 470,000 distinct CDR3 sequences, 20% to 25% detected once. CDR1 SGHTA and CDR2 FQGNSA come from the germline V gene. This CDR3 spans 15 amino acids. V lost 2 bases, J lost 2 bases, and 7 bases lay in between. Documented time point: persistent/refractory GD, antithyroid drugs over 5 years with positive TRAb. Making the TCR library involved RNA that had been extracted from PBMCs. Patients were enrolled at an endocrinology department in Xi'an, China.

The material was peripheral blood mononuclear cells (PBMCs), obtained when the disease was refractory, from a patient treated with antithyroid drugs. This chain connects TRBV7-2 to TRBJ2-6; no clear D. The TCR comes from a female donor with Graves disease. In DNA, the CDR3 is TGTGCCAGCAGCTTACGTGACGCTGGGGCCAACGTCCTGACTTTC. Residues: CASSLRDAGANVLTF. Using reference TRBV7-2 and TRBJ2-6 for the parts outside the CDR3, the full variable domain is GAGVSQSPSNKVTEKGKDVELRCDPISGHTALYWYRQSLGQGLEFLIYFQGNSAPDKSGLPSDRFSAERTGGSVSTLTIQRTQQEDSAVYLCASSLRDAGANVLTFGAGSRLTVL.